These T cell receptor beta chains were read from a single sample in a study of blood T cell repertoires in COVID-19. Using immunoSEQ multiplex PCR, the repertoire was profiled, and TCRdb retains in-frame clones only, with some absent. Of roughly 150,000 clones in the sample, approximately 91% were seen once. What was sequenced was peripheral blood. These TCRs come from a man between 18 and 29 years old with COVID-19, enrolled during active disease. The CDR3 runs from the conserved cysteine through the conserved F or W. The order of the fields is D gene, clone size, V gene, J gene, CDR3 protein, CDR3 DNA. A D gene is named only where the DNA matches it firmly. Size tells how often a clone was seen (once, few, many) or the class of an expanded clone, and some rows leave it out.

D gene: NA
clone size: NA
V gene: TRBV19
J gene: TRBJ1-2
CDR3 protein: CASSRGHIRYGYTF
CDR3 DNA: TGTGCCAGTAGTCGAGGGCACATCCGCTATGGCTACACCTTC

D gene: NA
clone size: NA
V gene: TRBV19
J gene: TRBJ1-1
CDR3 protein: CATESLGANTEAFF
CDR3 DNA: TGTGCCACGGAATCGTTGGGGGCAAACACTGAAGCTTTCTTT

D gene: NA
clone size: many
V gene: TRBV25-1
J gene: TRBJ1-6
CDR3 protein: CASSGGGTNSPLHF
CDR3 DNA: TGTGCCAGCAGTGGTGGTGGCACGAATTCACCCCTCCACTTT

D gene: NA
clone size: NA
V gene: TRBV27
J gene: TRBJ2-1
CDR3 protein: CASSSDWHYNEQFF
CDR3 DNA: TGTGCCAGCAGTTCTGACTGGCATTACAATGAGCAGTTCTTC

D gene: NA
clone size: NA
V gene: TRBV29-1
J gene: TRBJ2-7
CDR3 protein: CSVLGHRGWSSYEQYF
CDR3 DNA: TGCAGCGTCCTCGGCCACCGGGGTTGGAGCTCCTACGAGCAGTACTTC

D gene: TRBD1
clone size: NA
V gene: TRBV6-5
J gene: TRBJ1-5
CDR3 protein: CASRQGNSNQPQHF
CDR3 DNA: TGTGCCAGCAGACAGGGGAACAGCAATCAGCCCCAGCATTTT

D gene: TRBD2
clone size: NA
V gene: TRBV6-4
J gene: TRBJ2-1
CDR3 protein: CASRGLAGEVYNEQFF
CDR3 DNA: TGTGCCAGCAGGGGACTAGCGGGAGAGGTCTACAATGAGCAGTTCTTC

D gene: NA
clone size: NA
V gene: TRBV11-3
J gene: TRBJ2-1
CDR3 protein: CASSLGTGNEQFF
CDR3 DNA: TGTGCCAGCAGCTTGGGGACTGGGAATGAGCAGTTCTTC

D gene: TRBD2
clone size: few
V gene: TRBV19
J gene: TRBJ2-7
CDR3 protein: CATRPNPSGAGYEQYF
CDR3 DNA: TGTGCCACTAGACCCAATCCTAGCGGAGCGGGCTACGAGCAGTACTTC

D gene: TRBD2
clone size: NA
V gene: TRBV6-5
J gene: TRBJ2-7
CDR3 protein: CASSYSLLAGYEQYF
CDR3 DNA: TGTGCCAGCAGTTACTCCCTACTAGCGGGTTACGAGCAGTACTTC

D gene: NA
clone size: NA
V gene: TRBV5-1
J gene: TRBJ1-3
CDR3 protein: CASSLGTPGNTIYF
CDR3 DNA: TGCGCCAGCAGTCTAGGGACTCCTGGAAACACCATATATTTT

D gene: TRBD1
clone size: once
V gene: TRBV3-1/TRBV3-2
J gene: TRBJ2-7
CDR3 protein: CASSPFPRGVRGRSSYEQYF
CDR3 DNA: TGTGCCAGCAGCCCCTTTCCCAGGGGGGTCAGGGGGCGAAGCTCCTACGAGCAGTACTTC

D gene: TRBD1
clone size: NA
V gene: TRBV9
J gene: TRBJ1-2
CDR3 protein: CASRHRDSYGYTF
CDR3 DNA: TGTGCCAGCAGGCACCGGGACAGCTATGGCTACACCTTC

D gene: NA
clone size: NA
V gene: TRBV28
J gene: TRBJ1-1
CDR3 protein: CASSSTRGVLNTEAFF
CDR3 DNA: TGTGCCAGCAGTTCAACACGGGGGGTCCTCAACACTGAAGCTTTCTTT

D gene: TRBD1
clone size: NA
V gene: TRBV5-1
J gene: TRBJ1-6
CDR3 protein: CASSLGTGGSRSSYNSPLHF
CDR3 DNA: TGCGCCAGCAGCTTGGGGACAGGGGGCTCCCGAAGTTCCTATAATTCACCCCTCCACTTT

D gene: NA
clone size: NA
V gene: TRBV6-6
J gene: TRBJ1-1
CDR3 protein: CASSYSSTDTEAFF
CDR3 DNA: TGTGCCAGCAGTTACTCGAGTACCGACACTGAAGCTTTCTTT

D gene: NA
clone size: NA
V gene: TRBV28
J gene: TRBJ2-1
CDR3 protein: CASSGGTWAENEQFF
CDR3 DNA: TGTGCCAGCAGCGGAGGGACTTGGGCTGAAAATGAGCAGTTCTTC

D gene: NA
clone size: NA
V gene: TRBV27
J gene: TRBJ1-5
CDR3 protein: CASSPLGQPQHF
CDR3 DNA: TGTGCCAGCAGTCCCCTGGGCCAGCCCCAGCATTTT

D gene: NA
clone size: NA
V gene: TRBV7-3
J gene: TRBJ1-6
CDR3 protein: CASSLGGYLNSPLHF
CDR3 DNA: TGTGCCAGCAGCTTGGGGGGTTACTTGAATTCACCCCTCCACTTT

D gene: NA
clone size: NA
V gene: TRBV4-3
J gene: TRBJ2-7
CDR3 protein: CASSSRRSSYEQYF
CDR3 DNA: TGCGCCAGCAGCTCGAGGCGCAGCTCCTACGAGCAGTACTTC

D gene: TRBD1
clone size: NA
V gene: TRBV7-2
J gene: TRBJ1-5
CDR3 protein: CASSSGQAYQPQHF
CDR3 DNA: TGTGCCAGCAGCTCTGGACAGGCTTATCAGCCCCAGCATTTT

D gene: TRBD2
clone size: once
V gene: TRBV15
J gene: TRBJ2-7
CDR3 protein: CATSRDRSGRTLNSYEQYF
CDR3 DNA: TGTGCCACCAGCAGAGATCGAAGCGGGAGGACACTTAACTCCTACGAGCAGTACTTC

D gene: TRBD1
clone size: once
V gene: TRBV9
J gene: TRBJ2-1
CDR3 protein: CASSPSTPGGSYNEQFF
CDR3 DNA: TGTGCCAGCAGCCCATCGACGCCAGGGGGCTCCTACAATGAGCAGTTCTTC

D gene: NA
clone size: NA
V gene: TRBV9
J gene: TRBJ1-1
CDR3 protein: CASSVGGRLVEAFF
CDR3 DNA: TGTGCCAGCAGCGTAGGGGGCAGACTAGTTGAAGCTTTCTTT

D gene: NA
clone size: NA
V gene: TRBV20-1
J gene: TRBJ1-4
CDR3 protein: CSASGVILATNEKLLF
CDR3 DNA: TGCAGTGCTAGTGGGGTAATTCTGGCAACTAATGAAAAACTGCTTTTT

D gene: NA
clone size: NA
V gene: TRBV10-3
J gene: TRBJ2-3
CDR3 protein: CAISRVGPTDTQYF
CDR3 DNA: TGTGCCATCAGTCGGGTGGGGCCCACAGATACGCAGTATTTT

D gene: NA
clone size: NA
V gene: TRBV6-5
J gene: TRBJ2-7
CDR3 protein: CASRRGDYYEQYF
CDR3 DNA: TGTGCCAGCAGGCGCGGCGATTACTACGAGCAGTACTTC

D gene: TRBD2
clone size: NA
V gene: TRBV4-1
J gene: TRBJ2-7
CDR3 protein: CASSQGDGLAGHYEQYF
CDR3 DNA: TGCGCCAGCAGCCAAGGCGATGGACTAGCGGGTCATTACGAGCAGTACTTC

D gene: NA
clone size: NA
V gene: TRBV4-1
J gene: TRBJ1-5
CDR3 protein: CASSQFPTGISNQPQHF
CDR3 DNA: TGCGCCAGCAGCCAATTTCCCACCGGGATTAGCAATCAGCCCCAGCATTTT

D gene: TRBD1
clone size: NA
V gene: TRBV11-1
J gene: TRBJ2-1
CDR3 protein: CASSSAGGRNEQFF
CDR3 DNA: TGTGCCAGCAGCTCCGCAGGGGGCAGGAATGAGCAGTTCTTC

D gene: NA
clone size: NA
V gene: TRBV19
J gene: TRBJ1-6
CDR3 protein: CASSTQPSSYNSPLHF
CDR3 DNA: TGTGCCAGTAGTACTCAACCGAGCTCCTATAATTCACCCCTCCACTTT

D gene: TRBD1
clone size: NA
V gene: TRBV9
J gene: TRBJ2-1
CDR3 protein: CASSNPGTGPGHDEQFF
CDR3 DNA: TGTGCCAGCAGCAACCCCGGGACAGGCCCCGGACACGATGAGCAGTTCTTC

D gene: NA
clone size: NA
V gene: TRBV5-1
J gene: TRBJ1-6
CDR3 protein: CASSPEAGAFYSPLHF
CDR3 DNA: TGCGCCAGCAGCCCGGAGGCAGGGGCGTTTTATTCACCCCTCCACTTT

D gene: TRBD1
clone size: NA
V gene: TRBV4-3
J gene: TRBJ1-1
CDR3 protein: CASSQFLTGGYTEAFF
CDR3 DNA: TGCGCCAGCAGCCAATTTCTGACAGGGGGGTACACTGAAGCTTTCTTT

D gene: TRBD2
clone size: once
V gene: TRBV2
J gene: TRBJ2-1
CDR3 protein: CASSGLAHEFF
CDR3 DNA: TGTGCCAGCAGTGGACTAGCTCACGAGTTCTTC

D gene: TRBD2
clone size: NA
V gene: TRBV18
J gene: TRBJ2-7
CDR3 protein: CASSPPGLADTSYEQYF
CDR3 DNA: TGTGCCAGCTCACCCCCGGGACTAGCGGATACCTCCTACGAGCAGTACTTC

D gene: NA
clone size: NA
V gene: TRBV7-9
J gene: TRBJ2-2
CDR3 protein: CASSLNADYTGELFF
CDR3 DNA: TGTGCCAGCAGCTTAAATGCGGACTACACCGGGGAGCTGTTTTTT

D gene: NA
clone size: NA
V gene: TRBV18
J gene: TRBJ2-6
CDR3 protein: CASSPLGWGRSGANVLTF
CDR3 DNA: TGTGCCAGCTCACCACTTGGGTGGGGCCGCTCTGGGGCCAACGTCCTGACTTTC

D gene: NA
clone size: NA
V gene: TRBV12-3/TRBV12-4
J gene: TRBJ1-2
CDR3 protein: CASSLQGYYGYTF
CDR3 DNA: TGTGCCAGCAGTTTGCAGGGATACTATGGCTACACCTTC

D gene: TRBD1
clone size: NA
V gene: TRBV10-3
J gene: TRBJ1-2
CDR3 protein: CAISESRGQDTF
CDR3 DNA: TGTGCCATCAGTGAGTCGAGGGGGCAGGACACCTTC

D gene: NA
clone size: NA
V gene: TRBV10-3
J gene: TRBJ2-2
CDR3 protein: CAISDGGSGELFF
CDR3 DNA: TGTGCCATCAGTGATGGGGGGTCCGGGGAGCTGTTTTTT

D gene: NA
clone size: NA
V gene: TRBV27
J gene: TRBJ1-6
CDR3 protein: CASSSDRSSYNSPLHF
CDR3 DNA: TGTGCCAGCAGTTCCGACAGGAGCTCCTATAATTCACCCCTCCACTTT